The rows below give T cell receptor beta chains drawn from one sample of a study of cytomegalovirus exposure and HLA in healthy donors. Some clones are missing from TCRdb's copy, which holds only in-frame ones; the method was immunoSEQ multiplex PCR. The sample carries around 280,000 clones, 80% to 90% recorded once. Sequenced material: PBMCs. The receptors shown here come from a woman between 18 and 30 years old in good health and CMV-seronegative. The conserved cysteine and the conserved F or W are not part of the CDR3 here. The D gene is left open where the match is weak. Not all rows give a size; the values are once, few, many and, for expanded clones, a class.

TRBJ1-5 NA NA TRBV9 ASSVGSQQPQH
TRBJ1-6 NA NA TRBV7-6 ASSLAGTGPGPPLH
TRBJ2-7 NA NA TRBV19 ASSEYYRDYEQY
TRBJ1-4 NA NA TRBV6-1 ASSEVWRGGEKLF
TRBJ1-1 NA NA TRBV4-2 ASSQEYSSTEAF
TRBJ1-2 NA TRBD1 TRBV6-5 ASSTGTGEHGYT
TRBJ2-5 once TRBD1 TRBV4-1 ASSPRGQGALETQY
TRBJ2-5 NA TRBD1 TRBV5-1 ASSLGQGQETQY
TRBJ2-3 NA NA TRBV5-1 ASSLGWRLDTDTQY
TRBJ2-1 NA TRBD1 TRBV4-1 ASNQQGENYNEQF
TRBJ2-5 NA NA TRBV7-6 ASSSRGYQETQY
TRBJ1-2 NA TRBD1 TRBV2 ASSDGPGQVPSGYT
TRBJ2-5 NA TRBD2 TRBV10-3 AISHRSGGTEETQY
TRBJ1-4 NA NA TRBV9 ASSVTAYNEKLF
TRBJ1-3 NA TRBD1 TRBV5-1 ASSDGTGSGNTIY
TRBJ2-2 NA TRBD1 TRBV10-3 AIRDTGTAGELF
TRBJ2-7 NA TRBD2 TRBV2 ASRAGTSASYEQY
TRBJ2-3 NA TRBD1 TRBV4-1 ASSQGSRGHSGTDTQY